One sample yielded the 10 T cell receptor beta chains listed below, sequenced in a study of cytotoxic CD8 clonotypes in ibrutinib-treated CLL (dated by TCRdb to the early 2020s). Libraries came from the immunoSEQ multiplex PCR assay. The source is immuneACCESS, and TCRdb retained only in-frame sequences with V and J called. Part of the clones is not carried over; for the studies checked, unresolved V genes explain less than half of this, and the remainder is unexplained. The table for this sample lists 25,000 to 30,000 clones; about three quarters of them were counted only once. The top ten constitute 40% to 60% of the sample. The sequencing here drew on PBMCs, taken after 36 months of ibrutinib treatment. These receptors came from a human donor with chronic lymphocytic leukemia.

The gene calls are TRBV6-5 and TRBJ1-1, with TRBD1 matching 7 bases. CDR1 and CDR2 (germline): MNHEY, SVGAGI. With 2 bases clipped from V and 4 bases from J, the junction kept 10 bases outside the gene matches. This CDR3 has 16 amino acids. The CDR3 here is CASSYPDREGTTEAFF. The DNA of the CDR3 is TGTGCCAGCAGTTACCCCGACAGGGAGGGGACCACTGAAGCTTTCTTT.

This clone was counted only a few times. This rearrangement joins TRBV19 to TRBJ1-1; D is unclear. Trimming stripped 3 bases from V and 3 bases from J, with 17 bases between. The V gene's germline CDR1 is LNHDA and CDR2 SQIVND (reference sequence). This CDR3 has 16 amino acids. The CDR3 DNA reads as TGTGCCAGTAGTATTAGGGCAGGCACCTTCCACACTGAAGCTTTCTTT. Amino acids: CASSIRAGTFHTEAFF.

V is TRBV5-1 and J is TRBJ2-5, with D possibly matching TRBD1 (5 bases). Trimming took off 4 bases at V and 1 base at J, with 11 bases between the two ends. The length of the CDR3 is 14 residues. Germline V CDR1 and CDR2: SGHRS, YFSETQ. The CDR3 DNA follows: TGCGCCAGCAGCCTGGGGCAGGCCCAAGAGACCCAGTACTTC. The encoded protein is CASSLGQAQETQYF.

The chain combines TRBV6-5 with TRBJ2-5; weak D call: TRBD1 (5 bases). Trimming removed 0 bases at V and 10 bases at J, with 12 bases between. Per germline, CDR1 MNHEY and CDR2 SVGAGI. The CDR3 loop spans 13 amino acids. CDR3 region: CASSYSGEGDQYF. CDR3 in DNA: TGTGCCAGCAGTTACTCAGGGGAAGGGGACCAGTACTTC.

J is TRBJ2-7 and V is TRBV6-5; 10 bases are shared with TRBD1. Trimming removed 2 bases from V and 2 bases from J; junction bases left unmatched: 3. The CDR3 is 15 amino acids. The V gene's germline CDR1 is MNHEY and CDR2 SVGAGI. This chain's CDR3 is CASSYEGTGAYEQYF. As DNA, the CDR3 is TGTGCCAGCAGTTACGAAGGGACAGGGGCCTACGAGCAGTACTTC.

This chain links TRBV4-1 with TRBJ1-6; D is perhaps TRBD1 (5 bases). The CDR3 spans 15 residues. CDR1 and CDR2 (germline): MGHRA, YSYEKL. The V and J ends lost 0 bases and 9 bases respectively, with 12 bases between them. The CDR3 loop is CASSQDRVGLSPLHF. The CDR3 DNA follows: TGCGCCAGCAGCCAAGACAGGGTGGGGCTTTCACCCCTCCACTTT.

The CDR3 is CASTLPGNSNQPQHF. CDR3 DNA: TGTGCCAGCACCCTCCCGGGTAATAGCAATCAGCCCCAGCATTTT. The chain is built from TRBV27 and TRBJ1-5; D is uncertain. V gave up 7 bases and J gave up 0 bases, with 13 bases separating them. The CDR3 sequence is 15 residues long. Looked up from germline, CDR1 is MNHEY and CDR2 is SMNVEV (reference sequence).

Only one count was recorded for this clone. V gene TRBV10-3 combines with J gene TRBJ1-3; D possibly corresponds to TRBD1 (5 bases). The ends were cut back, 1 base at V and 3 bases at J, with 13 bases in the middle. The CDR3 spans 16 residues. Germline V gene lookup returns CDR1 ENHRY and CDR2 SYGVKD. In nucleotides, the CDR3 is TGTGCCATCAGTGAGTTGGTGGGGCTAAGTGGAAACACCATATATTTT. Its protein is CAISELVGLSGNTIYF.

The chain joins TRBV4-2 to TRBJ2-7, with D possibly matching TRBD2 (5 bases). V lost 3 bases and J lost 6, with 6 bases in between. The CDR3 spans 11 residues. Germline CDR1 and CDR2: LGHNA and YNFKEQ. DNA for the CDR3: TGTGCCAGCAGCCAGGGAGTCGAGCAGTACTTC. Encoded protein: CASSQGVEQYF.

The chain employs TRBV5-4 and TRBJ1-3; the D gene is possibly TRBD1 (5 bases). V gave up 2 bases and J gave up 3 bases, with 6 bases separating them. Germline values: CDR1 SGHNT, CDR2 YYREEE (reference sequence). This CDR3 spans 13 amino acids. The CDR3: CASSFDSGNTIYF. CDR3 nucleotides: TGTGCCAGCAGCTTTGACAGTGGAAACACCATATATTTT. Combining the CDR3 with reference TRBV5-4 and TRBJ1-3 gives the whole variable domain ETGVTQSPTHLIKTRGQQVTLRCSSQSGHNTVSWYQQALGQGPQFIFQYYREEENGRGNFPPRFSGLQFPNYSSELNVNALELDDSALYLCASSFDSGNTIYFGEGSWLTVV.